These T cell receptor beta chains were read from a single sample in a study of shared clonotypes between healthy human individuals. TCRdb keeps only in-frame clones here, not all; method: immunoSEQ multiplex PCR. The repertoire includes more than 2 million clones, over 85% of them detected once, and roughly 1.1% sits in the top ten. Sequenced input: naive CD8+ T cells sorted from blood. These receptor sequences come from a man between 18 and 29 years old in good health. Each CDR3 is given with its conserved first and last residue. A D gene is named only where the DNA matches it firmly. Where a row states a size, it is once, few, many or the class of an expanded clone; other rows omit it.

J | size | D | V | DNA | CDR3
TRBJ1-4 | - | - | TRBV5-4 | TGTGCCAGCAGCTTGGCTCCAGATAATAATGAAAAACTGTTTTTT | CASSLAPDNNEKLFF
TRBJ2-2 | - | TRBD1 | TRBV9 | TGTGCCAGCAGCCCAGGGGACAGGGCGAACACCGGGGAGCTGTTTTTT | CASSPGDRANTGELFF
TRBJ1-1 | - | - | TRBV6-1 | TGTGCCAGCAGTAACCCGCCTGTTGAAGCTTTCTTT | CASSNPPVEAFF
TRBJ2-5 | - | - | TRBV11-3 | TGTGCCAGCAGCTTACAGGGGGGGTTAGAGACCCAGTACTTC | CASSLQGGLETQYF
TRBJ1-5 | - | - | TRBV4-1 | TGCGCCAGCAGCCAAGAAGTTGGGGGCAGTTTTAGCAATCAGCCCCAGCATTTT | CASSQEVGGSFSNQPQHF
TRBJ1-1 | once | - | TRBV7-9 | TGTGCCAGCAGCGGAAGCAGGGGAGGGGCTTTCTTT | CASSGSRGGAFF
TRBJ2-1 | - | - | TRBV9 | TGTGCCAGCAGCGTAGCAATCGGGGCTGGCAATGAGCAGTTCTTC | CASSVAIGAGNEQFF
TRBJ1-4 | - | - | TRBV6-6 | TGTGCCAGCAGTTACTCGAACGAGGATGAAAAACTGTTTTTT | CASSYSNEDEKLFF
TRBJ2-1 | - | TRBD2 | TRBV7-2 | TGTGCCAGCAGCTTAATGTTCTCGGCGGCGGGAGCGGGTGAGCAGTTCTTC | CASSLMFSAAGAGEQFF
TRBJ1-2 | - | - | TRBV19 | TGTGCCAGTACCCCGTTGGATCGGGCGTTAGTCCCCTATGGCTACACCTTC | CASTPLDRALVPYGYTF
TRBJ1-6 | - | TRBD1 | TRBV5-4 | TGTGCCAGCAGCGGAGGACAGGGCGGTTCACCCCTCCACTTT | CASSGGQGGSPLHF
TRBJ2-5 | - | - | TRBV4-1 | TGCGCCAGCAGCCAAGAAGAGGGGAAGACCCAGTACTTC | CASSQEEGKTQYF
TRBJ1-5 | few | TRBD1 | TRBV28 | TGTGCCAGCAGTTTGAAGGGGCAGGGGGATCAGCCCCAGCATTTT | CASSLKGQGDQPQHF
TRBJ1-5 | - | - | TRBV12-5 | TGTGCTAGTGCCCTTACGTTGGGGGTCGGCGTAACCGGCAATCAGCCCCAGCATTTT | CASALTLGVGVTGNQPQHF
TRBJ2-7 | - | TRBD1 | TRBV5-1 | TGCGCCAGCAGCTTGGAGGGGGCGGACGGAGAATCCTACGAGCAGTACTTC | CASSLEGADGESYEQYF
TRBJ2-7 | - | - | TRBV29-1 | TGCAGCGTTGATGGCGGCAGCTCCTACGAGCAGTACTTC | CSVDGGSSYEQYF
TRBJ1-2 | - | TRBD1 | TRBV27 | TGTGCCAGCAGCTTTTCCCGGACAGGGAACTATGGCTACACCTTC | CASSFSRTGNYGYTF
TRBJ2-3 | - | TRBD2 | TRBV6-5 | TGTGCCAGCAGTTACGGCGCGGGGGGAGGGGATACGCAGTATTTT | CASSYGAGGGDTQYF
TRBJ2-4 | - | - | TRBV4-1 | TGCGCCAGCAGCCAAGACCGACTGTGGGACGAAGCCAAAAACATTCAGTACTTC | CASSQDRLWDEAKNIQYF
TRBJ2-5 | - | - | TRBV13 | TGTGCCAGCAGTGCCCCCAGCGGTTCCCAAGAGACCCAGTACTTC | CASSAPSGSQETQYF
TRBJ2-7 | - | TRBD1 | TRBV5-4 | TGTGCCAGCAGCTGGGCAACAGGGGCCGAGCAGTACTTC | CASSWATGAEQYF
TRBJ2-3 | - | - | TRBV9 | TGTGCCAGCAGCCCATCCTTGGGGGGGCCAGGTACGCAGTATTTT | CASSPSLGGPGTQYF
TRBJ1-1 | - | - | TRBV28 | TGTGCCAGCCTGGGCAGAGAGAACACTGAAGCTTTCTTT | CASLGRENTEAFF
TRBJ2-4 | once | TRBD1 | TRBV7-9 | TGTGCCAGCAGCTCCCGGGACAGGGGAGGCAAAAACATTCAGTACTTC | CASSSRDRGGKNIQYF
TRBJ2-2 | - | TRBD2 | TRBV7-9 | TGTGCCAGCAGCTTAGAACTAGCGGGAGTTGCGGGGGAGCTGTTTTTT | CASSLELAGVAGELFF
TRBJ2-7 | - | - | TRBV28 | TGTGCCAGCAGCCCCTCGGGGGACTACGAGCAGTACTTC | CASSPSGDYEQYF
TRBJ2-1 | - | TRBD2 | TRBV19 | TGTGCCAGTAGTATTGGTCTAGCGGCGGCTAATGGGCAGTTCTTC | CASSIGLAAANGQFF
TRBJ2-3 | - | - | TRBV5-6 | TGTGCCAGCAGCTTGAGCCCCCAGAGCACAGATACGCAGTATTTT | CASSLSPQSTDTQYF
TRBJ1-1 | - | TRBD1 | TRBV5-1 | TGCGCCAGCAGCCCGGGACAGGGTTTGAACACTGAAGCTTTCTTT | CASSPGQGLNTEAFF
TRBJ2-1 | - | - | TRBV28 | TGTGCCAGCAGTTTATTCGGTTATTCCCAACAGCAGTTCTTC | CASSLFGYSQQQFF
TRBJ1-2 | - | - | TRBV28 | TGTGCCAGCAGTTTATTACAGGGAATTCCCAACTATGGCTACACCTTC | CASSLLQGIPNYGYTF
TRBJ2-7 | - | - | TRBV2 | TGTGCCAGCAGCGGACACTCCTACGAGCAGTACTTC | CASSGHSYEQYF
TRBJ2-7 | - | - | TRBV30 | TGTGCCTGGTCGGATGAGGTCGCCTACGAGCAGTACTTC | CAWSDEVAYEQYF
TRBJ2-3 | - | TRBD2 | TRBV5-1 | TGCGCCAGCAGCTTACCTAGCGGGAGCACAGATACGCAGTATTTT | CASSLPSGSTDTQYF
TRBJ1-1 | once | - | TRBV15 | TGTGCCACCAGCAGGACTCTTACTGGGGTTGACATGAACACTGAAGCTTTCTTT | CATSRTLTGVDMNTEAFF
TRBJ1-1 | - | - | TRBV6-5 | TGTGCCAGCTCTAGTACTACAGGATACACTGAAGCTTTCTTT | CASSSTTGYTEAFF
TRBJ1-1 | - | - | TRBV5-1 | TGCGCCAGCAGCTTGTGGCCGGGTGAAGCTTTCTTT | CASSLWPGEAFF
TRBJ2-7 | - | - | TRBV7-9 | TGTGCCAGCAGCCCCGCGGTGGGTCAGGGTAGGTACGAGCAGTACTTC | CASSPAVGQGRYEQYF
TRBJ2-7 | - | - | TRBV7-2 | TGTGCCAGCAGCCCCTCACTCAGCTCCTACGAGCAGTACTTC | CASSPSLSSYEQYF
TRBJ1-2 | - | - | TRBV28 | TGTGCCAGCAGTTTGCGACCGGCCGGGGGGGGTGGCTACACCTTC | CASSLRPAGGGGYTF
TRBJ1-5 | - | - | TRBV6-5 | TGTGCCAGCAGCAAGGGAGTAAATCAGCCCCAGCATTTT | CASSKGVNQPQHF
TRBJ2-3 | - | - | TRBV7-8 | TGTGCCAGCAGCTTAGCGGGTCTTTCTAGCACAGATACGCAGTATTTT | CASSLAGLSSTDTQYF
TRBJ2-7 | - | - | TRBV19 | TGTGCCAGTAGCATGTCGCCGGTATGGAAGGACGAGCAGTACTTC | CASSMSPVWKDEQYF
TRBJ2-7 | - | - | TRBV28 | TGTGCCAGCAGCGCTCCGAGTTCGTGGTCCTACGAGCAGTACTTC | CASSAPSSWSYEQYF
TRBJ2-1 | - | - | TRBV10-1 | TGCGCCAGCAGTGAGTATGGGAGTGCACGGTGTGAGCAGTTCTTC | CASSEYGSARCEQFF
TRBJ2-7 | - | TRBD2 | TRBV5-4 | TGTGCCAGCAGCTCAGCTACTAGCGAGAAAGTCGAGCAGTACTTC | CASSSATSEKVEQYF
TRBJ2-7 | - | TRBD2 | TRBV27 | TGTGCCAGCAGTCCCGGGGGGACCTACGAGCAGTACTTC | CASSPGGTYEQYF